The 11 T cell receptor beta chains below were found in one sample sequenced in a study of OX40 agonist ivuxolimab in advanced cancers. Sequenced by immunoSEQ multiplex PCR; TCRdb stores in-frame clones only, minus some. The sample gives approximately 82,000 clones, around 88% of which show up once; about 0.8% is in the top ten. The sequences come from CD4+ or CD8+ T cells sorted from blood, collected in a trial of the OX40 agonist ivuxolimab. The receptor set was obtained from an adult with an advanced solid tumor such as melanoma, head and neck, liver or kidney cancer.

The genes are TRBV25-1 and TRBJ2-7; D unclear. This CDR3 comprises 11 residues. The germline V gene has CDR1 MGHDK and CDR2 SYGVNS. Trimming stripped 7 bases from V and 3 bases from J, with 7 bases between. The CDR3 protein is CASMGDYEQYF. The DNA of the CDR3 is TGTGCCAGCATGGGCGACTACGAGCAGTACTTC.

This rearrangement joins TRBV2 to TRBJ2-5, with 9 bases that match TRBD1. V trimming: 5 bases; J trimming: 5 bases; junction bases outside the gene matches: 3. Germline V CDR1 and CDR2: SNHLY, FYNNEI. The CDR3 runs 13 residues. The CDR3 loop reads CASSRQGGETQYF. CDR3 DNA sequence: TGTGCCAGCAGTCGACAGGGGGGGGAGACCCAGTACTTC.

The chain carries TRBV7-9 and TRBJ2-5, with TRBD1 matching 8 bases. The CDR3 runs to 19 residues. Germline CDR1 is SEHNR and CDR2 is FQNEAQ (reference sequence). V shed 5 bases and J 1 base; nucleotides not matched to a gene: 18. The DNA of the CDR3 is TGTGCCAGCAGCGGACCCCGGACAGGGAATGGTGGGGCCCAAGAGACCCAGTACTTC. Encoded protein: CASSGPRTGNGGAQETQYF.

V gene TRBV30 combines with J gene TRBJ1-1; 7 bases fit TRBD1. The V gene's germline CDR1 is GTSNPN and CDR2 SVGIG (reference sequence). V shed 0 bases and J 4 bases; nucleotides not matched to a gene: 5. This CDR3 is 14 amino acids long. CDR3 loop: CAWSVRAGGTEAFF. CDR3 DNA: TGTGCCTGGAGTGTACGTGCAGGGGGCACTGAAGCTTTCTTT.

The genes are TRBV18 and TRBJ2-1; D is tentatively TRBD1 or TRBD2 (5 bases each). Trimming cost V 4 bases and J 5 bases, with 12 bases left between them. In germline, CDR1 is KGHSH, CDR2 LQKENI. The length of the CDR3 is 14 residues. The CDR3 DNA reads as TGTGCCAGCTCACGGGGCGGGCGCAACAATGAGCAGTTCTTC. Protein sequence: CASSRGGRNNEQFF. The full variable domain, its missing parts supplied by reference TRBV18 and TRBJ2-1, is NAGVMQNPRHLVRRRGQEARLRCSPMKGHSHVYWYRQLPEEGLKFMVYLQKENIIDESGMPKERFSAEFPKEGPSILRIQQVVRGDSAAYFCASSRGGRNNEQFFGPGTRLTVL.

The chain employs TRBV5-5 and TRBJ2-1, with 14 nucleotides matching TRBD2. Unmatched junction bases numbered 10, after V lost 5 bases and J lost 12 bases. The CDR3 runs to 15 residues. CDR1 and CDR2 (germline): SGHKS, YYEKEE (reference sequence). The CDR3 spells CASRLGTSGRDLQFF. DNA of the CDR3: TGTGCCAGCAGACTCGGGACTAGCGGGAGAGATTTGCAGTTCTTC.

The rearrangement uses TRBV29-1 and TRBJ2-5; TRBD2 agrees at 14 bases. This CDR3 has 14 residues. The ends lost 7 bases at V and 4 bases at J; junction bases unmatched: 5. Per the germline V gene, CDR1 is SQVTM and CDR2 is ANQGSEA. CDR3 DNA sequence: TGCAGCGGTGGGACTAGCGGGAGTTCAGAGACCCAGTACTTC. Protein sequence: CSGGTSGSSETQYF.

The chain couples TRBV9 to TRBJ2-5; D is uncertain. Germline V lookup: CDR1 SGDLS, CDR2 YYNGEE. With 0 bases removed from V and 3 bases from J, the gap between germline ends came to 9 bases. CDR3 length equals 14 residues. In nucleotides, the CDR3 is TGTGCCAGCAGCGTAGGTTGGGCAGAAGAGACCCAGTACTTC. As protein: CASSVGWAEETQYF. The whole variable domain, remainder taken from reference TRBV9 and TRBJ2-5, is DSGVTQTPKHLITATGQRVTLRCSPRSGDLSVYWYQQSLDQGLQFLIQYYNGEERAKGNILERFSAQQFPDLHSELNLSSLELGDSALYFCASSVGWAEETQYFGPGTRLLVL.

The CDR3 bases are TGTGCCAGTAGTATCGCATCCTCGAGCTATGGCTACACCTTC. Its translation: CASSIASSSYGYTF. The J gene is TRBJ1-2, the V gene TRBV19; D not certain. Germline loops: CDR1 LNHDA, CDR2 SQIVND (reference sequence). V shed 3 bases and J shed 4 bases, with 12 bases lying between them. The CDR3 has 14 amino acids.

CDR3 loop: CASSLGTSGRGGNEQFF. CDR3 in DNA: TGTGCCAGCAGCTTAGGGACTAGCGGGAGAGGAGGAAATGAGCAGTTCTTC. The chain uses TRBV11-3 and TRBJ2-1, with TRBD2 identical over 13 bases. The germline CDR1 and CDR2 sequences are SGHNT and YENEEA. The CDR3 runs 17 residues. Germline trimming cut 1 base from V and 7 bases from J; bases unmatched to any gene: 7.

The gene calls are TRBV28 and TRBJ2-2; possible D gene TRBD1, 6 bases. Germline V gene lookup returns CDR1 MDHEN and CDR2 SYDVKM. V was clipped by 10 bases and J by 5 bases, with 20 bases between them. The length of the CDR3 is 15 residues. CDR3: CAISLIQGRTGELFF. The CDR3 DNA is TGTGCCATCTCCCTGATACAGGGTAGAACCGGGGAGCTGTTTTTT.